This T cell receptor (beta chain) came from a study of Graves' ophthalmopathy and Graves' hyperthyroidism. General study points: Among thyroid clonotypes expanded above 0.001 frequency, most also appeared in blood. The model predicted ophthalmopathy progression with over 60% sensitivity and around 72% specificity.

This clonotype has just a few counts. Its target is unknown. The study excluded patients with other autoimmune diseases, uncontrolled infections, pregnancy or lactation. Clinicians made diagnoses from clinical symptoms, serum thyroxine, TRAb, thyroid ultrasound and orbital computed tomography. RNA served as the template for amplifying TCR beta CDR3 regions. RT-PCR was first run with HTBI primers, then multiplex PCR in a second round. One entry per CDR3 protein results from TCRdb running MiXCR on the multiplex PCR reads. The data contain about 500,000 distinct CDR3 sequences, approximately 37% of them singletons. This CDR3 region has 13 residues. V lost 5 bases, J lost 2 bases, and 10 bases lay in between.

This rearrangement joins TRBV12-3 or TRBV12-4 to TRBJ2-7, with TRBD1 as a possible D gene (5 bases). Sequenced input: peripheral blood or thyroid tissue (not recorded which). This receptor was obtained from an adult man with Graves' hyperthyroidism. Here the CDR3 reads CASSADRTYEQYF. CDR3 DNA: TGTGCCAGCAGTGCCGACAGAACCTACGAGCAGTACTTC.